The 32 T cell receptor beta chains presented below share a single source sample, sequenced in a study of monozygotic twins with inflammatory bowel disease. From its re-call of the 5' RACE reads, TCRdb lists each CDR3 protein once, without DNA. The table for this sample gives 350,000 to 500,000 distinct CDR3 sequences. What was sequenced was blood. These receptors were collected from a human donor with ulcerative colitis or Crohn's disease, or a healthy co-twin of an affected twin (not recorded which).

V is TRBV18 and J is TRBJ2-7; the TCRdb call, TRBD1, lacks DNA for checking. The germline CDR1 and CDR2 sequences are KGHSH and LQKENI. This CDR3 comprises 14 residues. CDR3 amino acids: CASSPSPPSYEQYF.

This chain connects TRBV20-1 to TRBJ1-2; TCRdb designates TRBD1, a call that cannot be tested without DNA. There are 12 residues in the CDR3. Germline CDR1 is DFQATT and CDR2 is SNEGSKA (reference sequence). The CDR3 here is CSARPGGDGYTF.

The chain has TRBV5-5 and TRBJ1-4; the D call of TRBD1 rests on TCRdb alone, since no DNA is present to check it. From germline, CDR1 is SGHKS and CDR2 YYEKEE (reference sequence). CDR3 length: 14 residues. CDR3 amino acids: CASSSTGNDEKLFF.

The chain combines TRBV10-3 with TRBJ1-1; without DNA, the TCRdb call of TRBD1 cannot be checked. Germline V gene lookup returns CDR1 ENHRY and CDR2 SYGVKD. This CDR3 region has 15 residues. The CDR3 sequence is CAIRGDRAGNTEAFF.

This sequence joins TRBV11-2 and TRBJ1-5. The CDR3 has 13 residues. In germline, CDR1 is SGHAT, CDR2 FQNNGV. The CDR3 sequence: CASSLAESQPQHF. The entire variable domain, with the rest obtained from reference TRBV11-2 and TRBJ1-5, is as follows: EAGVAQSPRYKIIEKRQSVAFWCNPISGHATLYWYQQILGQGPKLLIQFQNNGVVDDSQLPKDRFSAERLKGVDSTLKIQPAKLEDSAVYLCASSLAESQPQHFGDGTRLSIL.

This chain connects TRBV19 to TRBJ1-1; the TCRdb D gene call, TRBD1, has no DNA to confirm it. Germline V gene sequence: CDR1 LNHDA, CDR2 SQIVND (reference sequence). This CDR3 has 14 amino acids. The CDR3 sequence is CASSMGQGGTEAFF.

The chain joins TRBV5-1 to TRBJ2-5. Germline V lookup: CDR1 SGHRS, CDR2 YFSETQ. The length of the CDR3 is 13 residues. CDR3 loop: CASSSPNGETQYF.

The J gene is TRBJ1-1, the V gene TRBV5-1; TCRdb indicates TRBD1, and absent DNA this call remains unverified. The germline V gene encodes CDR1 SGHRS and CDR2 YFSETQ. This CDR3 contains 13 residues. CDR3 loop: CASRLRENTEAFF. Filled out from reference TRBV5-1 and TRBJ1-1, the complete variable domain reads KAGVTQTPRYLIKTRGQQVTLSCSPISGHRSVSWYQQTPGQGLQFLFEYFSETQRNKGNFPGRFSGRQFSNSRSEMNVSTLELGDSALYLCASRLRENTEAFFGQGTRLTVV.

CDR3 residues: CASSRVRDNYGYTF. The gene calls are TRBV7-2 and TRBJ1-2. The CDR3 covers 14 residues. Germline-derived CDR1 and CDR2 are SGHTA and FQGNSA.

This chain joins TRBV12-3 or TRBV12-4 and TRBJ1-5. The CDR3 is made up of 12 amino acids. CDR3 sequence reads: CASVGGNQPQHF.

The genes are TRBV6-1 and TRBJ1-2; absent DNA, TCRdb's TRBD1 call cannot be checked. This CDR3 has 14 amino acids. In germline, CDR1 is MNHNS, CDR2 SASEGT. The CDR3 protein is CASGGTGGSYGYTF.

The chain uses TRBV6-1 and TRBJ1-5; no DNA is available, so the TRBD1 call from TCRdb remains unchecked. CDR3 length equals 17 residues. The V gene's germline CDR1 is MNHNS and CDR2 SASEGT. This CDR3 is CASSELRTGASNQPQHF.

The chain combines TRBV6-5 with TRBJ1-3. CDR1 and CDR2 from the germline V gene are MNHEY and SVGAGI. The CDR3 is 14 amino acids. The CDR3 loop is CASSSLISGNTIYF.

The gene calls are TRBV20-1 and TRBJ2-7; without DNA, the TCRdb call of TRBD1 cannot be checked. Germline V gene lookup returns CDR1 DFQATT and CDR2 SNEGSKA (reference sequence). The CDR3 contains 12 residues. The chain's CDR3 is CSARGDTYEQYF.

This chain uses TRBV5-1 with TRBJ2-2. Germline values: CDR1 SGHRS, CDR2 YFSETQ. This CDR3 spans 13 amino acids. This CDR3 reads CASSLTFLDELFF.

This rearrangement joins TRBV20-1 to TRBJ1-5. The CDR3 extends over 13 amino acids. CDR1 is DFQATT and CDR2 is SNEGSKA in the germline V gene (reference sequence). The CDR3 is CSARESGNQPQHF.

This rearrangement joins TRBV4-3 to TRBJ2-1; TCRdb proposes TRBD2, but this gene call is untestable without DNA. The germline V gene encodes CDR1 LGHNA and CDR2 YSLEER. The CDR3 has 16 amino acids. The CDR3: CASSQEGQGGDNEQFF.

V usage is TRBV7-9 and J usage is TRBJ2-3; TCRdb lists TRBD1, though no DNA is available to test this call. The CDR3 has 15 amino acids. Germline V gives CDR1 SEHNR, CDR2 FQNEAQ (reference sequence). This CDR3 reads CASSFGTGHTDTQYF.

The gene calls are TRBV5-1 and TRBJ2-7; TCRdb reports TRBD1, a call that lacks DNA to check it against. Germline assignment: CDR1 SGHRS and CDR2 YFSETQ. The CDR3 is 13 residues long. CDR3 region: CASNEPTGNEQYF. Together with reference TRBV5-1 and TRBJ2-7, the CDR3 gives the full variable domain: KAGVTQTPRYLIKTRGQQVTLSCSPISGHRSVSWYQQTPGQGLQFLFEYFSETQRNKGNFPGRFSGRQFSNSRSEMNVSTLELGDSALYLCASNEPTGNEQYFGPGTRLTVT.

The gene calls are TRBV6-5 and TRBJ2-1; the D call of TRBD2 rests on TCRdb alone, since no DNA is present to check it. CDR3 length: 15 residues. The germline V gene encodes CDR1 MNHEY and CDR2 SVGAGI. The CDR3: CASSFPSDPYNEQFF.

V usage is TRBV29-1 and J usage is TRBJ1-3; TCRdb names TRBD1, which stays unverified in the absence of DNA. This CDR3 is built from 14 residues. Germline CDR1 and CDR2: SQVTM and ANQGSEA. CDR3 in amino acids: CSVLGQGAGNTIYF.

V usage is TRBV5-5 and J usage is TRBJ2-7; TCRdb's D gene call, TRBD2, goes unchecked for lack of DNA. CDR3 length: 15 residues. Germline V CDR1 and CDR2: SGHKS, YYEKEE (reference sequence). The CDR3 loop reads CASNFGRGLSYEQYF.

The chain's CDR3 is CSASMTAEAFF. The chain links TRBV20-1 to TRBJ1-1. From germline, CDR1 is DFQATT and CDR2 SNEGSKA (reference sequence). The CDR3 has 11 amino acids.

V and J are TRBV5-4 and TRBJ2-7; the TCRdb call, TRBD1, lacks DNA for checking. From germline, CDR1 is SGHNT and CDR2 YYREEE (reference sequence). The CDR3 covers 14 residues. This CDR3 reads CASSLKGKGYEQYF.

The CDR3 region is CASSEALMGFAGYTF. V gene TRBV6-1 combines with J gene TRBJ1-2. Germline CDR1 reads MNHNS; CDR2 reads SASEGT. The CDR3 is 15 amino acids.

V usage is TRBV9 and J usage is TRBJ2-6; TCRdb's D gene call, TRBD2, goes unchecked for lack of DNA. The CDR3 length is 18 residues. Germline CDR1 SGDLS, CDR2 YYNGEE. This chain's CDR3 is CASSVVGSTLGGANVLTF.

The chain has TRBV12-3 or TRBV12-4 and TRBJ1-1; as DNA is missing, the TRBD1 call by TCRdb cannot be tested. The CDR3 is made up of 11 amino acids. The CDR3 reads CASSGQIEAFF.

The V call is TRBV6-1, the J call TRBJ1-4; TCRdb calls TRBD1, which cannot be checked without DNA. The germline gives CDR1 MNHNS, CDR2 SASEGT. The CDR3 has 16 amino acids. Here the CDR3 reads CASSEAGTGGWEKLFF.

This chain uses TRBV5-1 with TRBJ2-3; there is no DNA to check the TCRdb D call of TRBD2. CDR3 size: 16 residues. Looked up from germline, CDR1 is SGHRS and CDR2 is YFSETQ. The CDR3 sequence: CASSDLAGTYTDTQYF.

The CDR3 sequence: CASKTGSYEQYF. The chain couples TRBV12-3 or TRBV12-4 to TRBJ2-7; TCRdb picks TRBD1, but there is no DNA to check that call. The CDR3 is made up of 12 amino acids.

This chain joins TRBV5-1 and TRBJ2-2; TCRdb reports TRBD2, a call that lacks DNA to check it against. From germline, CDR1 is SGHRS and CDR2 YFSETQ. The length of the CDR3 is 17 residues. The CDR3 protein is CASSLALAGPNTGELFF.

This CDR3 reads CASSQAAFQNYGYTF. The V call is TRBV4-2, the J call TRBJ1-2. The length of the CDR3 is 15 residues. From germline, CDR1 is LGHNA and CDR2 YNFKEQ.